This T cell receptor (beta chain) was profiled in a study of blood T cell repertoires in COVID-19. Study context: Some COVID-19 samples were acute and others convalescent; all came from the United States, Italy and Spain.

The ends lost 8 bases at V and 0 bases at J; junction bases unmatched: 5. CDR3 length: 15 amino acids. From germline, CDR1 is SGHTA and CDR2 FQGNSA. Data came from immunoSEQ multiplex PCR; TCRdb stores just in-frame clones and leaves some out. The repertoire holds about 280,000 clones, approximately 83% seen once, with approximately 2% in the top ten. The sample taken for sequencing was peripheral blood. This sequence joins TRBV7-2 and TRBJ2-3; 10 bases match TRBD2. This receptor was taken from a woman in her twenties or thirties who had recovered from COVID-19. The DNA for the CDR3 is TGTGCCAGCGACTTGACTAGCGGGAGCACAGATACGCAGTATTTT. This sequence encodes CASDLTSGSTDTQYF.